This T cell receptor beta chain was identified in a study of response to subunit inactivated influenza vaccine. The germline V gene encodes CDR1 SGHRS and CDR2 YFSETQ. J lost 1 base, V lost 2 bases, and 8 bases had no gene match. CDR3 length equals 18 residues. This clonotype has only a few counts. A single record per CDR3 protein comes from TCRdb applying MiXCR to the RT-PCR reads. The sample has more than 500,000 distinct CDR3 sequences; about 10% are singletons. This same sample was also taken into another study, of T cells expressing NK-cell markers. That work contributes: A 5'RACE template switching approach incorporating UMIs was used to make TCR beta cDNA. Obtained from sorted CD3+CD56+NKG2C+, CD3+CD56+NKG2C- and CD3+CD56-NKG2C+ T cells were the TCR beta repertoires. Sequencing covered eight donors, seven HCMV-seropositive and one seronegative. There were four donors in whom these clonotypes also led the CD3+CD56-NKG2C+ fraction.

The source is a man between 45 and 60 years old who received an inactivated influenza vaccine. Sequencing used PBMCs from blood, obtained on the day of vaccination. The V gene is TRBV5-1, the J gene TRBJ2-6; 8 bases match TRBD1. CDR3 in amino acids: CASSLHPGGISGANVLTF. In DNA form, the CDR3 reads TGCGCCAGCAGCTTACATCCAGGGGGCATTTCTGGGGCCAACGTCCTGACTTTC.